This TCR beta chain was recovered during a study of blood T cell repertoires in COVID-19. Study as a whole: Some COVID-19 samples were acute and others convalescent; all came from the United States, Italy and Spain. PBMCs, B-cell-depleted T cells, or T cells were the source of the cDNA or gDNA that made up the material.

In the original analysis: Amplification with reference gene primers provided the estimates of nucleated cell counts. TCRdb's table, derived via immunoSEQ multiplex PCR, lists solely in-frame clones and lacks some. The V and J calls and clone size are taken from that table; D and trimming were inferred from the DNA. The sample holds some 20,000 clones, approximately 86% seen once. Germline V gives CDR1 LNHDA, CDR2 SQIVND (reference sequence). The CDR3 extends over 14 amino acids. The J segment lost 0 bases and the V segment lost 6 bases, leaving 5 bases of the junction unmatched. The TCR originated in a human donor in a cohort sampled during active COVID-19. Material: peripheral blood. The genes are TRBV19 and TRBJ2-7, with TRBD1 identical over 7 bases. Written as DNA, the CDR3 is TGTGCCAGTAGCACGGGACAGAGCTCCTACGAGCAGTACTTC. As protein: CASSTGQSSYEQYF.